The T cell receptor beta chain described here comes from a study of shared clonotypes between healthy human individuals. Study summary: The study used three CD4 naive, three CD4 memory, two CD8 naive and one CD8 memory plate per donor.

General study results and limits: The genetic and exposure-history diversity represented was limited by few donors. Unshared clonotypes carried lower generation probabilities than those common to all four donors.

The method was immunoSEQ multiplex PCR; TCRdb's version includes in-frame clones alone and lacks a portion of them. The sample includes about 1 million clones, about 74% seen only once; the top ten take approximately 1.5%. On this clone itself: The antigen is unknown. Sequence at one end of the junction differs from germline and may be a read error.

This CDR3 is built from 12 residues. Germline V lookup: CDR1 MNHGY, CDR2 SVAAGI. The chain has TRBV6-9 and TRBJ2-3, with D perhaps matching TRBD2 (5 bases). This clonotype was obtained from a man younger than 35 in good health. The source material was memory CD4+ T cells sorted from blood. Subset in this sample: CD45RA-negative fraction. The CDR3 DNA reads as TGTGCCAGCAGCCTACGGGGAGATACGCAGTGTTTT. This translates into CASSLRGDTQCF.